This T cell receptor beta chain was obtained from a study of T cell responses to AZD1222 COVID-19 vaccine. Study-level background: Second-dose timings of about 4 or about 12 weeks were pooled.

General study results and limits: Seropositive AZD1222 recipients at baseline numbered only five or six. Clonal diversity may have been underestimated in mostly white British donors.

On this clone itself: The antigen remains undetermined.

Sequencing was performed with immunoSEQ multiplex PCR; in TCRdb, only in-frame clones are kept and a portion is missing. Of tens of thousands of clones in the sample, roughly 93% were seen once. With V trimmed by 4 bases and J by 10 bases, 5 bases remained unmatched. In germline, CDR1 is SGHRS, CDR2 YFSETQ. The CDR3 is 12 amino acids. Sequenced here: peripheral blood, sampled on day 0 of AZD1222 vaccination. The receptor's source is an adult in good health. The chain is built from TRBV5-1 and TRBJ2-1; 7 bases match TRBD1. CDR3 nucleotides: TGCGCCAGCAGCCCGCCAGGGGGAGAGCAGTTCTTC. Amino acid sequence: CASSPPGGEQFF.